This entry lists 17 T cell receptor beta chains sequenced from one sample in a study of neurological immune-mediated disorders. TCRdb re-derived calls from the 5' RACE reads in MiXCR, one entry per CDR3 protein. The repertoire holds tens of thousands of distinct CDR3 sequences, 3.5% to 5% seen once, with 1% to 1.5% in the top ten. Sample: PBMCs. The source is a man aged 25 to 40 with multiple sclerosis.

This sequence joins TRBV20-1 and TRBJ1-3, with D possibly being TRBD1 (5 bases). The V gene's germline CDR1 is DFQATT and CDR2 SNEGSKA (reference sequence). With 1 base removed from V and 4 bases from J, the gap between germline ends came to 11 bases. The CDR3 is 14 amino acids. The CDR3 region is CSARAGTDGNTIYF. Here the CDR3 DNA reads TGCAGTGCTAGAGCCGGGACGGACGGAAACACCATATATTTT.

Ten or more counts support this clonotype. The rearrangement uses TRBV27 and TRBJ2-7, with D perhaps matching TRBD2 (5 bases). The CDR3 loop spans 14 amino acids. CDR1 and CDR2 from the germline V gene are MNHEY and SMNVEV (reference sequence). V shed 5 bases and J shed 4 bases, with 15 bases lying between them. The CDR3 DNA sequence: TGTGCCAGCAGTCCATATGGACTCGGATACGAGCAGTACTTC. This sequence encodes CASSPYGLGYEQYF.

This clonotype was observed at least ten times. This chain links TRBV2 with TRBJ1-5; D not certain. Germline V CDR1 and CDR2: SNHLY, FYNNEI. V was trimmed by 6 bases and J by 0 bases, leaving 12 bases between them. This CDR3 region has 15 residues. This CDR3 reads CASSPQTYSNQPQHF. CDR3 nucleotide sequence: TGTGCCAGCAGCCCGCAGACTTATAGCAATCAGCCCCAGCATTTT.

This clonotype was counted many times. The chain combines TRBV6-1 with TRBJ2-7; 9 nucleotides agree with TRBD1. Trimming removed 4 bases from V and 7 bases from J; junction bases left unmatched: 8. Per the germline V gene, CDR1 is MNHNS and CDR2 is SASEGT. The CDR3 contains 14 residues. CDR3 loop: CASSAGTGTGEQYF. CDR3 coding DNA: TGTGCCAGCAGTGCTGGGACAGGGACAGGGGAGCAGTACTTC.

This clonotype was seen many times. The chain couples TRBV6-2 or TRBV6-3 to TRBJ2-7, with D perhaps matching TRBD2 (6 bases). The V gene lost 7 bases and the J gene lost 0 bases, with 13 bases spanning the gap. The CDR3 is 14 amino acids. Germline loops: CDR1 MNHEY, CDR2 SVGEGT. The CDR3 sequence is CASIGGGSSYEQYF. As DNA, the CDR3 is TGTGCCAGCATCGGGGGTGGGAGCTCCTACGAGCAGTACTTC.

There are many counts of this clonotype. DNA for the CDR3: TGCAGTGCTGGCCAGGGGGCGGGGGGCACAGATACGCAGTATTTT. Protein product: CSAGQGAGGTDTQYF. The chain couples TRBV20-1 to TRBJ2-3; D may be TRBD1 (8 bases). Germline CDR1 DFQATT, CDR2 SNEGSKA (reference sequence). Trimming removed 5 bases from V and 1 base from J, with 16 bases in between. CDR3 length: 15 residues.

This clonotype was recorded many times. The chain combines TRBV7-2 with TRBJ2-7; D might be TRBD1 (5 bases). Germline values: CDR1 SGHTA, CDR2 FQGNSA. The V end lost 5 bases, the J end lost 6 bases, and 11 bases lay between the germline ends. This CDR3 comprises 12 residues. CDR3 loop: CASSPSRGEQYF. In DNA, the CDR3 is TGTGCCAGCAGCCCAAGTAGGGGCGAGCAGTACTTC.

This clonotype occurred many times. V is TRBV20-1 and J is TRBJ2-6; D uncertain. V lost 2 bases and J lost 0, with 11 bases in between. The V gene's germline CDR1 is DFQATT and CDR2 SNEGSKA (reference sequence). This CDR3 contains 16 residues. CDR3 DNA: TGCAGTGCTAGACAGGCCGCGCGCTCTGGGGCCAACGTCCTGACTTTC. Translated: CSARQAARSGANVLTF.

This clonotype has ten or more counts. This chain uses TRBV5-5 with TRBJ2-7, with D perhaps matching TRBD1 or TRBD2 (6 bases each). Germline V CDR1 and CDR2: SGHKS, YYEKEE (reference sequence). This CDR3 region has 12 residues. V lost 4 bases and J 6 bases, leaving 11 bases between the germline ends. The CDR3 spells CASSPWGAEQYF. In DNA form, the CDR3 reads TGTGCCAGCAGCCCCTGGGGGGCCGAGCAGTACTTC.

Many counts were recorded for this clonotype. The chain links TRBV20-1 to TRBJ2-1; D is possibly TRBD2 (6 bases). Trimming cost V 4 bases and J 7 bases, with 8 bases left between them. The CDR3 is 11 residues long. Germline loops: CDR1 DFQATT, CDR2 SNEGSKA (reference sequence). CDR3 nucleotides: TGCAGTGCTAACCGGGGGAATGAGCAGTTCTTC. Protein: CSANRGNEQFF.

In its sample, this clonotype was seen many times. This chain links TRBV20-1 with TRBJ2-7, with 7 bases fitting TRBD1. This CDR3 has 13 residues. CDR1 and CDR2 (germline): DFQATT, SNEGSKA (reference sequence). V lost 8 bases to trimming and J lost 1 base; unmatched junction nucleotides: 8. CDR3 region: CSSTGENSYEQYF. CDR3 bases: TGCAGTAGCACAGGGGAGAATTCCTACGAGCAGTACTTC.

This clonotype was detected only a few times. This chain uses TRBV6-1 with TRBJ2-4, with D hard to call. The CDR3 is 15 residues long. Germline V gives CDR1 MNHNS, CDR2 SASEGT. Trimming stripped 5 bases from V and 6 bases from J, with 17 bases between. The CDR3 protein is CASSYALTPGNIQYF. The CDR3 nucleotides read TGTGCCAGCAGTTATGCCCTGACACCAGGAAACATTCAGTACTTC.

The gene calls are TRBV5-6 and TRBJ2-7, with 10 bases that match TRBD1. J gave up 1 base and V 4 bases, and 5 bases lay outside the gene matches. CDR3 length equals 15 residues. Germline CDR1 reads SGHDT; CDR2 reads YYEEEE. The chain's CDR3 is CASSPWTGGSYEQYF. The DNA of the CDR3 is TGTGCCAGCAGCCCTTGGACAGGGGGTTCCTACGAGCAGTACTTC.

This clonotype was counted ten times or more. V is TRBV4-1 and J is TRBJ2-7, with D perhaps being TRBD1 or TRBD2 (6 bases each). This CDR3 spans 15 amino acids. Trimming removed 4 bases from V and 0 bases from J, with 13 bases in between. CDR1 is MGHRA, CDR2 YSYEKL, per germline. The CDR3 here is CASSPTGRGSYEQYF. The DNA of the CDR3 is TGCGCCAGCAGCCCAACAGGGCGGGGCTCCTACGAGCAGTACTTC.

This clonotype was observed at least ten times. CDR3 nucleotide sequence: TGTGCCAGCACAGGGCCTCCGGGAGGAGATACGCAGTATTTT. This codes for CASTGPPGGDTQYF. This chain links TRBV2 with TRBJ2-3, with 7 bases matching TRBD2. The ends lost 7 bases at V and 5 bases at J; junction bases unmatched: 9. Germline V gene data show CDR1 as SNHLY and CDR2 as FYNNEI. This CDR3 spans 14 amino acids.

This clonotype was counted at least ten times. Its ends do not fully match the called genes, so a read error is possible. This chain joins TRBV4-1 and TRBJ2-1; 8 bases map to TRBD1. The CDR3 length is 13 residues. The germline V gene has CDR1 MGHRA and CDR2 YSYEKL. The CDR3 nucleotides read TGCGCCAGCAGCCAAGGCGATGGACAGGGTAAGGTCTTC. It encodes CASSQGDGQGKVF.

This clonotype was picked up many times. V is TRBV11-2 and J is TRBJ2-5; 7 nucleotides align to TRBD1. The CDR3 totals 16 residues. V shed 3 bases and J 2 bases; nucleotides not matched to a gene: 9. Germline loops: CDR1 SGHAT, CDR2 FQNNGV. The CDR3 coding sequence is TGTGCCAGCAGCTTTACGACAGGGATATGGCAAGAGACCCAGTACTTC. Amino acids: CASSFTTGIWQETQYF.